A selection of T cell receptor beta chains follows, all from one sample in a study of blood T cells in healthy people across ages. Each CDR3 protein gets one entry after TCRdb re-called the 5' RACE reads with MiXCR. The table has under 700,000 distinct CDR3 sequences, more than 20% seen once; the top ten hold approximately 8.7%. The same data also contributed to another study, on T cells of mothers and their children.

Material for sequencing was blood. These receptors all stem from a boy under 18 in good health. Each CDR3 is given with its conserved first and last residue. The D gene is left open where the match is weak. Rows may omit the clone size; those that give it use once, few, many or a size class.

DNA: TGCAGCGTTCCCAGGGGGCTGAATGAGCAGTTCTTC
CDR3: CSVPRGLNEQFF
J: TRBJ2-1
size: few
D: TRBD1
length: 12
V: TRBV29-1

DNA: TGTGCCAGCAGCTTAGAGGGACAGTACACTGAAGCTTTCTTT
CDR3: CASSLEGQYTEAFF
J: TRBJ1-1
size: NA
D: TRBD1
length: 14
V: TRBV7-9

DNA: TGTGCCAGCAGCGCGGGACTTCCCCCCCAAGAGACCCAGTACTTC
CDR3: CASSAGLPPQETQYF
J: TRBJ2-5
size: few
D: NA
length: 15
V: TRBV11-2

DNA: TGTGCCAGCTCACCACGGCCGGGGGCTGAAGAGACCCAGTACTTC
CDR3: CASSPRPGAEETQYF
J: TRBJ2-5
size: few
D: NA
length: 15
V: TRBV18

DNA: TGTGCCAGCTCCCGGGACACCCAGGGGGAGCAGTACTTC
CDR3: CASSRDTQGEQYF
J: TRBJ2-7
size: once
D: NA
length: 13
V: TRBV18

DNA: TGCGCCAGCAAAAGTAACTCCGGGACTAGCGGATCCTACGAGCAGTACTTC
CDR3: CASKSNSGTSGSYEQYF
J: TRBJ2-7
size: few
D: TRBD2
length: 17
V: TRBV10-2

DNA: TGTGCCAGCAGTCATGGACGGGTTGCAACTAATGAAAAACTGTTTTTT
CDR3: CASSHGRVATNEKLFF
J: TRBJ1-4
size: few
D: NA
length: 16
V: TRBV6-1

DNA: TGTGCCAGCAGCCCGAGCGGGTTGGGTGGTAATGAGCAGTTCTTC
CDR3: CASSPSGLGGNEQFF
J: TRBJ2-1
size: few
D: NA
length: 15
V: TRBV3-1

DNA: TGTGCCAGCAGCACCGCCCGTGGGACCTACGAGCAGTACTTC
CDR3: CASSTARGTYEQYF
J: TRBJ2-7
size: few
D: NA
length: 14
V: TRBV7-2

DNA: TGCAGCGTTGAGGGTCTATCCTACGAGCAGTACTTC
CDR3: CSVEGLSYEQYF
J: TRBJ2-7
size: NA
D: NA
length: 12
V: TRBV29-1

DNA: TGTGCCAGCAGTTGGACAGGGAGGTCCACCTACGAGCAGTACTTC
CDR3: CASSWTGRSTYEQYF
J: TRBJ2-7
size: NA
D: TRBD1
length: 15
V: TRBV12-3/TRBV12-4

DNA: TGTGCCAGCAGTTATCTTTTTTCGACTAGGGGGAGCACAGATACGCAGTATTTT
CDR3: CASSYLFSTRGSTDTQYF
J: TRBJ2-3
size: NA
D: NA
length: 18
V: TRBV28

DNA: TGCGCCAGCAGCCCCCACAGGGGGGATACGCAGTATTTT
CDR3: CASSPHRGDTQYF
J: TRBJ2-3
size: NA
D: TRBD1
length: 13
V: TRBV4-3

DNA: TGTGCCAGCAGCTCCCGGACAGGGTCGAACACCGGGGAGCTGTTTTTT
CDR3: CASSSRTGSNTGELFF
J: TRBJ2-2
size: NA
D: TRBD1
length: 16
V: TRBV7-9

DNA: TGTGCCAGCAGTTTCTTGAATACGCAGTATTTT
CDR3: CASSFLNTQYF
J: TRBJ2-3
size: few
D: NA
length: 11
V: TRBV12-3/TRBV12-4

DNA: TGTGCCAGCAGCCCCCGACTAGTGGAGGGGTGGGGGTCCTACGAGCAGTACTTC
CDR3: CASSPRLVEGWGSYEQYF
J: TRBJ2-7
size: NA
D: NA
length: 18
V: TRBV7-9

DNA: TGTGCCATCAGTGGGGACAGCCAAGAGACCCAGTACTTC
CDR3: CAISGDSQETQYF
J: TRBJ2-5
size: few
D: TRBD1
length: 13
V: TRBV10-3

DNA: TGCAGTGCTAGAAGACAGTCTAGATTCTACGAGCAGTACTTC
CDR3: CSARRQSRFYEQYF
J: TRBJ2-7
size: NA
D: NA
length: 14
V: TRBV20-1

DNA: TGTGCCAGCAGCCCGGGGAACGTGCAGTACTTC
CDR3: CASSPGNVQYF
J: TRBJ2-7
size: few
D: NA
length: 11
V: TRBV7-8

DNA: TGTGCCAGCAGCTTATCCCGGGCACACACAGATACGCAGTATTTT
CDR3: CASSLSRAHTDTQYF
J: TRBJ2-3
size: NA
D: NA
length: 15
V: TRBV7-2

DNA: TGTGCCAGCAGCCCCCGAGGACTAGCGGGGGGTAAGGAGACCCAGTACTTC
CDR3: CASSPRGLAGGKETQYF
J: TRBJ2-5
size: NA
D: TRBD2
length: 17
V: TRBV9

DNA: TGTGCCAGTAGTATCGGGGCGGATACGGGAGCTTTCTTT
CDR3: CASSIGADTGAFF
J: TRBJ1-1
size: NA
D: NA
length: 13
V: TRBV19

DNA: TGTGCCAGCAGCTGGAACTACGAGCAGTACTTC
CDR3: CASSWNYEQYF
J: TRBJ2-7
size: few
D: NA
length: 11
V: TRBV2